This TCR beta chain was obtained from a study of prognosis after radiotherapy for stage I lung cancer. TCR beta CDR3 amplification from genomic DNA was performed by two-round multiplex PCR. Gene-specific TRBV and TRBJ primers were used in PCR round one. TCRdb analysed the multiplex PCR reads with MiXCR anew, one entry per CDR3 protein. The sample has about 22,000 distinct CDR3 sequences; approximately 42% are singletons. The germline V gene encodes CDR1 MDHEN and CDR2 SYDVKM. Trimming shortened V by 9 bases and J by 8 bases, and 25 bases separated the two germline ends. The CDR3 loop spans 15 amino acids.

This TCR was recovered from a donor of 50 years or more with non-small cell lung cancer. The chain joins TRBV28 to TRBJ1-2; a weak D match, TRBD1 (5 bases). The sample in question was PBMCs, obtained before or after stereotactic body radiation therapy (not recorded which). The CDR3, as DNA: TGTGCCAGTACCAGAGCGGGCAGTAAGGGGCAAGGCTACACCTTC. Protein: CASTRAGSKGQGYTF.